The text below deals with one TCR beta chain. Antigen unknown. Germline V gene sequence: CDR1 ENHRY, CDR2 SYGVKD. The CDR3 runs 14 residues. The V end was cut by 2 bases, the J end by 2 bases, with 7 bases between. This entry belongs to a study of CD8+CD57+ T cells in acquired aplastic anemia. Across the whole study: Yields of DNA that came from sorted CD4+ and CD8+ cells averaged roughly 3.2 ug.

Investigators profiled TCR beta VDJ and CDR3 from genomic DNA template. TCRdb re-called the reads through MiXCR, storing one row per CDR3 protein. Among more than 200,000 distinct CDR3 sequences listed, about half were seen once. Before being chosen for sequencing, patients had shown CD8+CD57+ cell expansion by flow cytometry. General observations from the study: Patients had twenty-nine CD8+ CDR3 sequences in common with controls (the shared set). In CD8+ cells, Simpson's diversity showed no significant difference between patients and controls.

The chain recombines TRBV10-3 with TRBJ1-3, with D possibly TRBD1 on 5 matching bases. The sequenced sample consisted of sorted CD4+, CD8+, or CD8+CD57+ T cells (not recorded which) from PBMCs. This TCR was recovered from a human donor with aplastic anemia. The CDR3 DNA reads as TGTGCCATCAGTGAGGGGACGGCTGGAAACACCATATATTTT. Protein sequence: CAISEGTAGNTIYF.